This T cell receptor (beta chain) was found in a study of molecular identifiers for immune sequencing clone quantification. This clonotype was detected many times. Sorted cell numbers of about 17,000 to 1,000,000, with 10%, 30% or 50% RNA, served as input for naive CD8 libraries. Germline loops: CDR1 MNHEY, CDR2 SVGAGI. CDR3 length: 17 amino acids. Trimming stripped 0 bases from V and 6 bases from J, with 15 bases between. The use of previously described methods and listed TCR primers produced the bulk TCR libraries. TCRdb passed the PCR reads through MiXCR, listing each CDR3 protein once. The sample records around 480,000 distinct CDR3 sequences, 20% to 25% being singletons.

The V gene is TRBV6-5, the J gene TRBJ1-6, with D possibly being TRBD1 (5 bases). The sample consisted of naive CD8+ T cells from blood, with Jurkat cell RNA spiked in. Specified subset: FACS-sorted CD8+CD4-CCR7+CD45RA+ naive T cells. The source is a human donor in good health. Some libraries in this study had Jurkat cell RNA spiked in. The CDR3 spells CASSYSGGVGGNSPLHF. CDR3 coding DNA: TGTGCCAGCAGTTACTCTGGGGGGGTTGGTGGTAATTCACCCCTCCACTTT.